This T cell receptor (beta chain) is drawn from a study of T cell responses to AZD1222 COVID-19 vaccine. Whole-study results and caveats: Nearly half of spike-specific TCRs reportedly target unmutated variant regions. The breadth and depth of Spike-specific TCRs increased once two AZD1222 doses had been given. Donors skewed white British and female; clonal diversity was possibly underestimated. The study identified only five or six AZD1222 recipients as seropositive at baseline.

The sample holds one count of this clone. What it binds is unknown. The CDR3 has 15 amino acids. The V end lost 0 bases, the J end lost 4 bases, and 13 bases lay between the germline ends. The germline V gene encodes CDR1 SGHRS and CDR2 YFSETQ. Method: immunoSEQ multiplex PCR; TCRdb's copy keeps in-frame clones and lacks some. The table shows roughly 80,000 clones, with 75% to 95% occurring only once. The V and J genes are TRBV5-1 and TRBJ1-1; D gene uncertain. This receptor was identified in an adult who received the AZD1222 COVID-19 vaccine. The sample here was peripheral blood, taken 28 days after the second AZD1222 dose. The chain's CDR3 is CASSLDPVLGTEAFF. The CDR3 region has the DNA TGCGCCAGCAGCTTGGATCCAGTACTGGGCACTGAAGCTTTCTTT.